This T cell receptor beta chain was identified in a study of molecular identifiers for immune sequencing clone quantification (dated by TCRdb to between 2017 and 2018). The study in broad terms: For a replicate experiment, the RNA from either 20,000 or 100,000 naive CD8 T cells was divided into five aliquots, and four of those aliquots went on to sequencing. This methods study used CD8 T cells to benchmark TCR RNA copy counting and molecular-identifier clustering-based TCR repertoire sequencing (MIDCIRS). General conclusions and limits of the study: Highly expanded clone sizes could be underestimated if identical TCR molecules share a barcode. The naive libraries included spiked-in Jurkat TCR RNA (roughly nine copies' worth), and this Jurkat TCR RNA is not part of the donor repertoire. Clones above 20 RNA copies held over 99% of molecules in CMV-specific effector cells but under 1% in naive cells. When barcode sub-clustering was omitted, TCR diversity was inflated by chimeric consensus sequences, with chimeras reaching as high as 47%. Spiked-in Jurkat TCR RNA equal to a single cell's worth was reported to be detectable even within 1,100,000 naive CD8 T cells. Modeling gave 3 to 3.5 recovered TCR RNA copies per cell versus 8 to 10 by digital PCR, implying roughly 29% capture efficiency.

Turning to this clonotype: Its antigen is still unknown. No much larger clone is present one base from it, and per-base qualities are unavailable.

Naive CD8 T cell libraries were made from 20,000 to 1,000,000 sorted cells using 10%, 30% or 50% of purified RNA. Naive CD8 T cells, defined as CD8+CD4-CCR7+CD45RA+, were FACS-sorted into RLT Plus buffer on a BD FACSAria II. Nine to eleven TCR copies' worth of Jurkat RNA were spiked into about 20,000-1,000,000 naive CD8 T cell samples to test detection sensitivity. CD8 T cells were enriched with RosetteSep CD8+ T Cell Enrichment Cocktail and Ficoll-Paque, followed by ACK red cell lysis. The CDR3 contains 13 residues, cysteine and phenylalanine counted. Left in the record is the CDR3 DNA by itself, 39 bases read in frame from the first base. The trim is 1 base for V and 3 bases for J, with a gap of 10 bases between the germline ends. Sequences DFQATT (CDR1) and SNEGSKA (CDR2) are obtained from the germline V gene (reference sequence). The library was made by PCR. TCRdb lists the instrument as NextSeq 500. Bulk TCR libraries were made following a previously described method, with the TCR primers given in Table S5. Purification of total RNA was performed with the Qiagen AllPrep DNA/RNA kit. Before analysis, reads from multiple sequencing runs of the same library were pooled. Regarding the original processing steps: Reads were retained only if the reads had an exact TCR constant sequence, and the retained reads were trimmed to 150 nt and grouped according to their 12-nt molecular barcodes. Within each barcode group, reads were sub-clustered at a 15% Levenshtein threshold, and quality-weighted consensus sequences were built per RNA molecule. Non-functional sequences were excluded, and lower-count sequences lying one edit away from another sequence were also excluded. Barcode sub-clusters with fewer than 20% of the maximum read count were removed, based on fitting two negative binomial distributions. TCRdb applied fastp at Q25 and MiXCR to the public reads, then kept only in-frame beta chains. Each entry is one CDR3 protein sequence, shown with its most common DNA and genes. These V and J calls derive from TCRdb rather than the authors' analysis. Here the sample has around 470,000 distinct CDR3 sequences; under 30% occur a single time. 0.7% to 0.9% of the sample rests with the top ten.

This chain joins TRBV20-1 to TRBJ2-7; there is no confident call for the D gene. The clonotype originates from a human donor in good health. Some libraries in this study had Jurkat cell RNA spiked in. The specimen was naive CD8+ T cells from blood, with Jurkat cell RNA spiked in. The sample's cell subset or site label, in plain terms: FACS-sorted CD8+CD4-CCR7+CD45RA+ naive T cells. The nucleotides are TGCAGTGCTAGAGGGACGCGAAGCTACGAGCAGTACTTC. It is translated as CSARGTRSYEQYF.